A selection of T cell receptor beta chains follows, all from one sample in a study of response to subunit inactivated influenza vaccine. One entry per CDR3 protein, called by TCRdb with MiXCR from the RT-PCR reads. This table holds more than 550,000 distinct CDR3 sequences, 12% found once. The sample was PBMCs from blood, taken on the day of vaccination. These receptors were collected from a man aged 45 to 65 who received an inactivated influenza vaccine. CDR3s include the opening cysteine and the closing phenylalanine or tryptophan. The D gene is left open where the match is weak. The size of a clone is reported for some rows only, either as once, few or many, or as a class for expanded clones.

clone size,D gene,V gene,J gene,CDR3 DNA,CDR3 protein
.,.,TRBV6-5,TRBJ2-1,TGTGCCAGCAGTACCTCAGGGTATGAGCAGTTCTTC,CASSTSGYEQFF
few,TRBD1,TRBV24-1,TRBJ1-2,TGTGCCACCAGTGAAACCGGGACAGGGGTCTATGGCTACACCTTC,CATSETGTGVYGYTF
many,.,TRBV5-5,TRBJ2-5,TGTGCCAGCAGCTTGTGGGGGGAGACCCAGTACTTC,CASSLWGETQYF
.,.,TRBV27,TRBJ2-2,TGTGCCAGCAGTTGGGGGCCCGGGGAGCTGTTTTTT,CASSWGPGELFF
.,.,TRBV28,TRBJ2-3,TGTGCCAGCAGTTCACTAGCCCATCCCCCAGATACGCAGTATTTT,CASSSLAHPPDTQYF
.,TRBD2,TRBV7-2,TRBJ2-1,TGTGCCAGCAGCTCACCGGGACTAAACTACAATGAGCAGTTCTTC,CASSSPGLNYNEQFF
.,TRBD1,TRBV29-1,TRBJ2-7,TGCAGCGTTGGGGCAGGGGGCGGCAACGAGCAGTACTTC,CSVGAGGGNEQYF
.,TRBD1,TRBV6-1,TRBJ2-7,TGTGCCAGCAGTCCCCTGGACAGGTCCCACGAGCAGTACTTC,CASSPLDRSHEQYF
.,TRBD2,TRBV7-2,TRBJ2-3,TGTGCCAGCAGCCCCCAAGGCGGGGGGCAGGGTACGCAGTATTTT,CASSPQGGGQGTQYF
.,.,TRBV29-1,TRBJ1-3,TGCAGCGTTGCTTTATGGGGTGACAGCTCTGGAAACACCATATATTTT,CSVALWGDSSGNTIYF
.,TRBD2,TRBV20-1,TRBJ2-1,TGCAGCGCGACTAGCGGGGACCCTAGCTCCTACAATGAGCAGTTCTTC,CSATSGDPSSYNEQFF
many,TRBD2,TRBV7-2,TRBJ2-3,TGTGCCAGCAGCCCACTAGCGGGAGAGGTAGATACGCAGTATTTT,CASSPLAGEVDTQYF
few,TRBD1,TRBV20-1,TRBJ1-1,TGCAGTGCTGGGAGGACAGGGAGAGACACTGAAGCTTTCTTT,CSAGRTGRDTEAFF
.,.,TRBV5-1,TRBJ2-1,TGCGCCAGCAGCTTGGGGACTCCCCCCTACAATGAGCAGTTCTTC,CASSLGTPPYNEQFF
.,TRBD2,TRBV5-1,TRBJ2-1,TGCGCCAGCAGCCTCACAGCGGGGGCCATGAACAATGAGCAGTTCTTC,CASSLTAGAMNNEQFF
.,.,TRBV19,TRBJ2-1,TGTGCCAGTAGTATAGACTACTCCTCGGTAGAGCAGTTCTTC,CASSIDYSSVEQFF
many,.,TRBV12-3/TRBV12-4,TRBJ2-7,TGTGCCAGCAGCTCGCACGGGAAATACGAGCAGTACTTC,CASSSHGKYEQYF
many,.,TRBV5-1,TRBJ1-1,TGCGCCAGCAGCTCGCGCGGACAGAGTGAAGCTTTCTTT,CASSSRGQSEAFF
few,.,TRBV7-2,TRBJ1-2,TGTGCCAGCAGCTTAGATGTAGGGAACTATGGCTACACCTTC,CASSLDVGNYGYTF
many,TRBD2,TRBV5-1,TRBJ2-1,TGCGCCAGCAGCTTGTCTAGCGGGAGTAGAAATGAGCAGTTCTTC,CASSLSSGSRNEQFF
few,.,TRBV5-1,TRBJ2-7,TGCGCCAGCAGCTCAACACAACCGGGCGACCCCGAGCAGTACTTC,CASSSTQPGDPEQYF
.,.,TRBV28,TRBJ2-3,TGTGCACCGGGACACCACTCCGCCCCCCCTTATGGGACGCAGTATTTT,CAPGHHSAPPYGTQYF
few,TRBD1,TRBV7-9,TRBJ1-1,TGTGCCAGCAGCCAAAAAGGACAGGGTAACACTGAAGCTTTCTTT,CASSQKGQGNTEAFF
.,.,TRBV10-3,TRBJ2-7,TGTGCCATCAGGACGGACAGCGACGCCTACGAGCAGTACTTC,CAIRTDSDAYEQYF
few,.,TRBV6-6,TRBJ1-1,TGTGCCAGCAGTATCTATAGGGGCACTGAAGCTTTCTTT,CASSIYRGTEAFF
.,.,TRBV20-1,TRBJ2-2,TGCAGTGCTAGAGATTCAGGGATTTTCAACACCGGGGAGCTGTTTTTT,CSARDSGIFNTGELFF
.,TRBD1,TRBV7-6,TRBJ2-2,TGTGCCAGCAGCTTAGATATAATTAGGGACAGAATTGGGAAAAACACCGGGGAGCTGTTTTTT,CASSLDIIRDRIGKNTGELFF
.,.,TRBV3-1,TRBJ1-5,TGTGCCAGCAGCCATTTAGGCAATCAGCCCCAGCATTTT,CASSHLGNQPQHF
few,.,TRBV4-2,TRBJ1-5,TGTGCCAGCAGCCAACTTTCCCGGGGGGGGCTCGGGCAGCCCCAGCATTTT,CASSQLSRGGLGQPQHF
few,.,TRBV7-6,TRBJ2-5,TGTGCCAGCAGCCAAGGGGTATCCCAAGAGACCCAGTACTTC,CASSQGVSQETQYF
.,.,TRBV20-1,TRBJ1-4,TGCAGTGCCTACCCGGGACAACCGTTTGCAACTAATGAAAAACTGTTTTTT,CSAYPGQPFATNEKLFF
few,.,TRBV5-1,TRBJ2-5,TGCGCCAGCAGCTCCGGGACCGAACAAGAGACCCAGTACTTC,CASSSGTEQETQYF
few,.,TRBV5-1,TRBJ2-3,TGCGCCAGCAGCTTGACGGGCGGGACACTGTATTTT,CASSLTGGTLYF
few,.,TRBV27,TRBJ1-1,TGTGCCAGCAGTTTATCCCCCACCACTGAAGCTTTCTTT,CASSLSPTTEAFF
.,.,TRBV20-1,TRBJ2-3,TGCAGTGCATTCGCTGGGGGGGCGGTTGGCACAGATACGCAGTATTTT,CSAFAGGAVGTDTQYF
.,TRBD2,TRBV20-1,TRBJ2-5,TGCAGGCAGCAGCGGGGGGGCAGAGAGACCCAGTACTTC,CRQQRGGRETQYF
.,TRBD2,TRBV27,TRBJ2-1,TGTGCCAGCAGTTTTCGACTAGCGGTTGTGAATGAGCAGTTCTTC,CASSFRLAVVNEQFF